These T cell receptor beta chains were read from a single sample in a study of CD8+CD57+ T cells in acquired aplastic anemia. TCRdb redid the calling of the reads with MiXCR, one entry per CDR3 protein. The sample records hundreds of thousands of distinct CDR3 sequences, around 68% being singletons. Sequenced material: sorted CD4+, CD8+, or CD8+CD57+ T cells (not recorded which) from PBMCs. These receptors all come from a human donor in good health, serving as a control. Both conserved end residues are part of each CDR3. The order of the fields is J gene, D gene, V gene, clone size, CDR3 protein, CDR3 DNA. The D gene is left open where the match is weak. Clone size is shown for a subset of rows, as once, few, many or a class of expanded clone.

>TRBJ1-5|.|TRBV2|.
CASSRTSGGYNELQHF
TGTGCCAGCAGTCGGACTAGCGGGGGGTACAATGAGCTCCAGCATTTT
>TRBJ2-7|TRBD1|TRBV9|.
CASSADRVTDEQYF
TGTGCCAGCAGCGCGGACAGGGTCACCGACGAGCAGTACTTC
>TRBJ1-2|.|TRBV2|.
CASSTQTESGYTF
TGTGCCAGCAGTACTCAGACGGAGAGTGGCTACACCTTC
>TRBJ1-4|.|TRBV7-2|.
CASSLARGSNEQLFF
TGTGCCAGCAGCTTAGCGAGGGGCTCTAATGAACAGCTGTTTTTT
>TRBJ1-3|.|TRBV6-5|many
CATGFQRRNTIYF
TGTGCCACAGGATTCCAACGTCGAAACACCATATATTTT
>TRBJ2-5|.|TRBV7-4|.
CASSSRPGETTPYF
TGTGCCAGCAGCTCCAGACCGGGGGAAACGACCCCGTACTTC
>TRBJ2-5|TRBD2|TRBV29-1|.
CSVLGLASFGETQYF
TGCAGCGTCTTAGGACTAGCCAGTTTCGGAGAGACCCAGTACTTC
>TRBJ1-2|.|TRBV2|.
CASNGQLNYGYTF
TGTGCCAGCAACGGGCAGCTAAACTATGGCTACACCTTC
>TRBJ2-5|.|TRBV29-1|.
CSVDSTSGYQETQYF
TGCAGCGTTGATTCGACCTCAGGGTACCAAGAGACCCAGTACTTC
>TRBJ2-7|TRBD1|TRBV20-1|.
CSAGGHPGTGLYEQYF
TGCAGTGCTGGAGGCCACCCCGGGACAGGGCTCTACGAGCAGTACTTC
>TRBJ1-4|TRBD1|TRBV2|.
CASSVAAQGEGYTEKLFF
TGTGCCAGCAGTGTAGCAGCACAGGGGGAGGGCTACACTGAAAAACTGTTTTTT
>TRBJ1-1|TRBD1|TRBV29-1|.
CSDQGAGNTEAFF
TGCAGCGACCAGGGGGCTGGGAACACTGAAGCTTTCTTT
>TRBJ1-4|TRBD1|TRBV7-2|.
CARNRGLDTGEKLFF
TGTGCCAGGAACAGGGGGCTTGACACCGGGGAAAAACTGTTTTTT
>TRBJ1-4|.|TRBV20-1|.
CSADSLAGLVF
TGCAGTGCCGATTCCTTAGCGGGGCTGGTTTTT
>TRBJ2-7|TRBD1|TRBV6-5|many
CASSRGQGQYF
TGTGCCAGCAGTAGGGGACAGGGGCAGTACTTC
>TRBJ1-5|TRBD1|TRBV7-2|.
CASSESLTGTSNQPQHF
TGTGCCAGCAGCGAAAGTTTGACAGGGACTAGCAATCAGCCCCAGCATTTT
>TRBJ2-2|.|TRBV5-5|.
CASTRRDGITGELFF
TGTGCCAGCACGCGGCGCGATGGTATCACCGGGGAGCTGTTTTTT
>TRBJ2-1|TRBD2|TRBV7-2|many
CASSLDQRGFAEQFF
TGTGCCAGCAGCTTAGACCAGCGGGGGTTTGCTGAGCAGTTCTTC
>TRBJ2-1|.|TRBV20-1|many
CSVLKPGSYNEQFF
TGCAGTGTCCTAAAGCCTGGGTCCTACAATGAGCAGTTCTTC
>TRBJ1-2|TRBD1|TRBV30|.
CAGRQGGGYTF
TGTGCCGGAAGACAGGGCGGTGGCTACACCTTC
>TRBJ2-7|.|TRBV20-1|.
CSASSDPREQYF
TGCAGTGCTAGCTCGGATCCTCGCGAGCAGTACTTC
>TRBJ2-1|TRBD1|TRBV25-1|.
CASSPTDRLHNEQFF
TGTGCCAGCAGTCCTACGGACAGGCTCCACAATGAGCAGTTCTTC
>TRBJ2-3|.|TRBV5-6|.
CASSVTGTDTQYF
TGTGCCAGCAGCGTGACGGGTACAGATACGCAGTATTTT
>TRBJ1-2|TRBD1|TRBV7-2|.
CAGQGGNHYGHPF
TGTGCCGGCCAGGGGGGGAATCACTATGGCCACCCCTTC
>TRBJ2-2|TRBD1|TRBV7-2|many
CASSLVGTATGELFF
TGTGCCAGCAGCTTAGTGGGGACAGCCACCGGGGAGCTGTTTTTT
>TRBJ1-5|TRBD1|TRBV10-3|many
CAISQGDLNNQPQHF
TGTGCCATCAGCCAGGGGGACCTTAACAATCAGCCCCAGCATTTT
>TRBJ2-7|TRBD2|TRBV9|.
CASSIRGGAPPCSYEQYF
TGTGCCAGCAGCATCCGCGGGGGTGCACCTCCGTGCTCCTACGAGCAGTACTTC
>TRBJ1-1|TRBD1|TRBV19|once
CASRTGRSVTEAFF
TGTGCCAGTAGGACAGGGCGTAGTGTAACTGAAGCTTTCTTT
>TRBJ1-1|.|TRBV19|.
CTSSTQTNTEAFF
TGTACCAGTAGTACCCAAACGAACACTGAAGCTTTCTTT
>TRBJ1-6|.|TRBV20-1|many
CSARDVAVSPHLIYNSPPHF
TGCAGTGCTAGAGATGTAGCAGTCTCCCCCCACCTTATCTATAATTCACCCCCCCACTTT
>TRBJ2-7|.|TRBV2|.
CASSGGDRSSYEQYF
TGTGCCAGCAGTGGAGGAGACAGGAGCTCCTACGAGCAGTACTTC
>TRBJ1-2|.|TRBV13|.
CASSTPERGGKGYTF
TGTGCCAGCAGTACCCCCGAGCGGGGGGGCAAAGGCTACACCTTC
>TRBJ1-1|.|TRBV15|.
CATSRESPEAFF
TGTGCCACCAGCAGAGAGAGCCCCGAAGCTTTCTTT
>TRBJ2-2|TRBD1|TRBV6-1|many
CASSEQGQGAGELFF
TGTGCCAGCAGTGAACAGGGACAGGGGGCCGGGGAGCTGTTTTTT
>TRBJ1-5|.|TRBV30|few
CAWTPGSYSNQPQHF
TGTGCCTGGACCCCAGGATCATATAGCAATCAGCCCCAGCATTTT
>TRBJ1-6|.|TRBV5-1|.
CASGIKAGQKDSPLHF
TGTGCCAGCGGTATAAAGGCGGGGCAAAAGGATTCACCCCTCCACTTT
>TRBJ2-7|.|TRBV9|.
CASSLLDGRPYEQYF
TGTGCCAGCAGCTTACTTGATGGCAGGCCCTACGAGCAGTACTTC
>TRBJ2-7|TRBD2|TRBV7-7|.
CASSGGGAGTTYEQYF
TGTGCTAGCAGCGGGGGGGGAGCCGGGACTACCTACGAGCAGTACTTC
>TRBJ1-5|.|TRBV19|.
CASSSGPGDSPLHF
TGTGCCAGTAGTTCAGGACCAGGGGACTCGCCCCTCCATTTT
>TRBJ1-2|.|TRBV7-2|.
CATSTWAAPGRRYTF
TGTGCCACCAGCACCTGGGCGGCTCCCGGGAGACGCTACACCTTC
>TRBJ2-1|TRBD2|TRBV7-8|.
CASSPLSSGSQEFF
TGTGCTAGCAGCCCCTTGTCTAGCGGGAGTCAGGAGTTCTTC
>TRBJ2-5|TRBD2|TRBV10-3|many
CAIGSAGGGETQYF
TGTGCCATCGGCTCGGCGGGGGGGGGTGAGACCCAGTACTTC
>TRBJ1-1|.|TRBV20-1|.
CSAIPRLLEAFF
TGCAGTGCTATTCCTCGTTTGCTTGAAGCTTTCTTT
>TRBJ2-5|.|TRBV7-8|.
CASSLIGRRTTTDF
TGTGCCAGCAGCTTGATCGGTCGCCGAACTACCACAGATTTC
>TRBJ2-1|.|TRBV7-3|.
CASSPPDNDQFF
TGTGCCAGCAGCCCCCCCGACAATGACCAGTTCTTC
>TRBJ1-6|.|TRBV25-1|.
CASSAQGGEPHHF
TGTGCCAGCAGTGCCCAAGGAGGTGAACCCCACCACTTT
>TRBJ1-2|.|TRBV15|few
CATSRSGTYGYTF
TGTGCCACCAGCAGATCAGGGACCTATGGCTACACCTTC
>TRBJ1-6|TRBD1|TRBV12-3/TRBV12-4|.
CASRLRKDRENSPLHF
TGTGCCAGCAGACTGCGAAAGGACAGGGAGAATTCACCCCTCCACTTT
>TRBJ1-6|.|TRBV7-8|.
CASSRTLLDKQFLF
TGTGCCAGCAGTCGGACCCTACTGGATAAGCAGTTCCTCTTT
>TRBJ1-2|.|TRBV5-8|many
CASSLVLVENGYTF
TGTGCCAGCAGCTTGGTCTTGGTTGAAAATGGCTACACCTTC
>TRBJ1-1|.|TRBV20-1|many
CSALNRGRVVNTEAFF
TGCAGTGCCCTCAACCGGGGGCGCGTCGTGAACACTGAAGCTTTCTTT
>TRBJ2-5|.|TRBV7-2|.
CASSLGGERETQYF
TGTGCCAGCAGCTTAGGTGGTGAACGAGAGACCCAGTACTTC
>TRBJ1-6|.|TRBV7-2|.
CASSSKGPGYWLIHF
TGTGCCAGCAGCTCCAAGGGCCCTGGCTACTGGCTCATCCACTTT